This entry is about one T cell receptor beta chain. Germline values: CDR1 MNHEY, CDR2 SMNVEV (reference sequence). Germline trimming cut 3 bases from V and 8 bases from J; bases unmatched to any gene: 15. The CDR3 loop spans 18 amino acids. This sample was taken from a study of OX40 agonist ivuxolimab in advanced cancers. TCRdb's table, derived via immunoSEQ multiplex PCR, lists solely in-frame clones and lacks some. The repertoire holds over 80,000 clones, with just over 90% as singletons. This TCR was recovered from an adult with an advanced solid tumor such as melanoma, head and neck, liver or kidney cancer. The chain employs TRBV27 and TRBJ2-3, with 12 bases identical to TRBD2. The material was CD4+ or CD8+ T cells sorted from blood, obtained in a trial of the OX40 agonist ivuxolimab. The CDR3 sequence is CASSFSSGRAEGQVTQYF. DNA for the CDR3: TGTGCCAGCAGTTTCTCTAGCGGGAGGGCCGAAGGGCAGGTTACGCAGTATTTT.